Below are 25 T cell receptor beta chains sequenced from a single sample in a study of blood T cell repertoires in COVID-19. The method was immunoSEQ multiplex PCR; TCRdb's version includes in-frame clones alone and lacks a portion of them. The sample has roughly 270,000 clones; 88% are singletons. The sample was peripheral blood. Receptor source: a man in his late teens or twenties with active or convalescent COVID-19.

The chain is built from TRBV19 and TRBJ1-5; TRBD1 might be the D (6 bases). Trimming took off 5 bases at V and 1 base at J, with 12 bases between the two ends. The germline gives CDR1 LNHDA, CDR2 SQIVND (reference sequence). The length of the CDR3 is 15 residues. This CDR3 reads CASSAGVLSNQPQHF. In DNA form, the CDR3 reads TGTGCCAGTAGTGCAGGGGTTTTGAGCAATCAGCCCCAGCATTTT.

The chain carries TRBV5-6 and TRBJ1-2; D might be TRBD1 (5 bases). V was shortened by 3 bases and J by 4 bases, with 16 bases between the two germline ends. This CDR3 spans 15 amino acids. CDR1 is SGHDT, CDR2 YYEEEE, per germline. DNA of the CDR3: TGTGCCAGCAGCTCTGGAAGGGGATTCCCCTATGGCTACACCTTC. Its translation: CASSSGRGFPYGYTF.

The chain carries TRBV2 and TRBJ2-2, with TRBD2 matching over 15 bases. After removal of 10 bases from V and 2 bases from J, the junction contained 11 bases not matched to a gene. From germline, CDR1 is SNHLY and CDR2 FYNNEI. CDR3 length equals 18 residues. The CDR3 coding sequence is TGTGCCAAAGGACTAGCGGGGGGGTTCATACCTAACACCGGGGAGCTGTTTTTT. Protein sequence: CAKGLAGGFIPNTGELFF.

The gene calls are TRBV6-6 and TRBJ2-5, with D possibly being TRBD2 (6 bases). Germline values: CDR1 MNHNY, CDR2 SVGAGI (reference sequence). Trimming cost V 4 bases and J 3 bases, with 6 bases left between them. CDR3 length: 12 residues. CDR3 nucleotides: TGTGCCAGCAGTTGGAGGGAAGAGACCCAGTACTTC. This encodes CASSWREETQYF.

The chain links TRBV7-8 to TRBJ1-4; 8 nucleotides match TRBD1. Per germline, CDR1 SGHVS and CDR2 FQNEAQ. The CDR3 is made up of 15 amino acids. J was trimmed by 11 bases and V by 2 bases; bases with no gene match: 10. The chain's CDR3 is CASSLRARGHVKLFF. In DNA form, the CDR3 reads TGTGCCAGCAGCTTACGGGCCAGGGGGCATGTGAAACTGTTTTTT.

The chain links TRBV6-1 to TRBJ1-5; D remains unclear. The length of the CDR3 is 17 residues. CDR1 is MNHNS and CDR2 is SASEGT in the germline V gene. V lost 4 bases to trimming and J lost 0 bases, with 16 bases between them. DNA for the CDR3: TGTGCCAGCAGTGTAGATTTAACAGAATATAGCAATCAGCCCCAGCATTTT. Its translation: CASSVDLTEYSNQPQHF.

This chain connects TRBV19 to TRBJ2-3, with D possibly being TRBD2 (5 bases). In germline, CDR1 is LNHDA, CDR2 SQIVND (reference sequence). The CDR3 contains 13 residues. Trimming cost V 8 bases and J 2 bases, with 11 bases left between them. The CDR3 DNA is TGTGCCAGTGCTAGCACAGACACAGATACGCAGTATTTT. Amino acid sequence: CASASTDTDTQYF.

The V and J genes are TRBV7-9 and TRBJ1-6; D unresolved. The V gene lost 1 base and the J gene lost 6 bases, with 7 bases spanning the gap. CDR1 SEHNR and CDR2 FQNEAQ come from the germline V gene (reference sequence). The CDR3 consists of 14 residues. The CDR3 loop reads CASSLDTSNSPLHF. In DNA, the CDR3 is TGTGCCAGCAGCTTAGATACAAGTAATTCACCCCTCCACTTT.

The chain joins TRBV6-6 to TRBJ2-2; 13 bases map to TRBD2. There are 16 residues in the CDR3. The ends lost 5 bases at V and 6 bases at J; junction bases unmatched: 6. Germline V CDR1 and CDR2: MNHNY, SVGAGI (reference sequence). The CDR3 bases are TGTGCCAGCAGTGCGACTAGCGGGGGGATGGCCGGGGAGCTGTTTTTT. Amino acid sequence: CASSATSGGMAGELFF.

The chain recombines TRBV27 with TRBJ1-2; 8 bases fit TRBD1. V was clipped by 7 bases and J by 6 bases; unmatched bases: 16. CDR3 length: 16 residues. Germline V gives CDR1 MNHEY, CDR2 SMNVEV (reference sequence). CDR3 coding DNA: TGTGCCAGCAATTTTAAACTCATGGACAGGGTGGATGGCTACACCTTC. Its translation: CASNFKLMDRVDGYTF.

The V call is TRBV19, the J call TRBJ1-5; D ambiguous. Germline V gene data show CDR1 as LNHDA and CDR2 as SQIVND (reference sequence). The length of the CDR3 is 13 residues. Trimming pared 8 bases from V and 0 bases from J, leaving 8 bases between. CDR3: CASVADSNQPQHF. CDR3 in DNA: TGTGCCAGTGTGGCCGATAGCAATCAGCCCCAGCATTTT. Together with reference TRBV19 and TRBJ1-5, the CDR3 gives the full variable domain: DGGITQSPKYLFRKEGQNVTLSCEQNLNHDAMYWYRQDPGQGLRLIYYSQIVNDFQKGDIAEGYSVSREKKESFPLTVTSAQKNPTAFYLCASVADSNQPQHFGDGTRLSIL.

The chain links TRBV11-2 to TRBJ2-6; TRBD2 might be the D (5 bases). This CDR3 spans 17 amino acids. Germline CDR1 reads SGHAT; CDR2 reads FQNNGV. V lost 1 base to trimming and J lost 2 bases, with 12 bases between them. The chain's CDR3 is CASSLVPGSAGANVLTF. The DNA of the CDR3 is TGTGCCAGCAGCTTAGTTCCGGGGAGCGCTGGGGCCAACGTCCTGACTTTC.

The chain combines TRBV4-3 with TRBJ1-1; weak D call: TRBD1 (6 bases). Germline values: CDR1 LGHNA, CDR2 YSLEER. The V end was cut by 2 bases, the J end by 5 bases, with 12 bases between. CDR3 length equals 14 residues. The DNA for the CDR3 is TGCGCCAGCAGCCAACCGGACAGTCGGACTGAAGCTTTCTTT. It is translated as CASSQPDSRTEAFF.

Only a few counts were recorded for this clone. Other DNA sequences from this sample encode an identical CDR3 as well. The rearrangement links TRBV19 to TRBJ1-5; D gene unclear. CDR1 and CDR2 (germline): LNHDA, SQIVND (reference sequence). The CDR3 spans 14 residues. V lost 5 bases to trimming and J lost 5 bases, with 13 bases between them. Here the CDR3 DNA reads TGTGCCAGTAGTGACCGGGTGTGGGATCAGCCCCAGCATTTT. Translated: CASSDRVWDQPQHF.

The V gene is TRBV10-3, the J gene TRBJ2-7, with unresolved D. Germline CDR1 reads ENHRY; CDR2 reads SYGVKD. The CDR3 extends over 15 amino acids. V gave up 0 bases and J gave up 7 bases, with 16 bases separating them. The CDR3 region is CAISESARLIREQYF. CDR3 coding DNA: TGTGCCATCAGTGAGTCAGCTAGGCTTATAAGGGAGCAGTACTTC.

The genes are TRBV5-5 and TRBJ2-2; 8 nucleotides align to TRBD1. The length of the CDR3 is 15 residues. The V gene's germline CDR1 is SGHKS and CDR2 YYEKEE (reference sequence). Germline trimming cut 4 bases from V and 4 bases from J; bases unmatched to any gene: 6. This chain's CDR3 is CASSPDRGVTGELFF. The DNA of the CDR3 is TGTGCCAGCAGCCCCGACAGGGGCGTCACCGGGGAGCTGTTTTTT.

V gene TRBV18 combines with J gene TRBJ1-2, with 10 bases identical to TRBD1. The CDR3 totals 13 residues. The junction had 6 bases not matched to a gene; V was cut back by 7 bases and J by 7 bases. Germline values: CDR1 KGHSH, CDR2 LQKENI. In nucleotides, the CDR3 is TGTGCCAGCTTACAGACAGGGGGCGGTGGCTACACCTTC. Translated: CASLQTGGGGYTF. The variable domain in full, with the rest retrieved from reference TRBV18 and TRBJ1-2, is NAGVMQNPRHLVRRRGQEARLRCSPMKGHSHVYWYRQLPEEGLKFMVYLQKENIIDESGMPKERFSAEFPKEGPSILRIQQVVRGDSAAYFCASLQTGGGGYTFGSGTRLTVV.

The rearrangement uses TRBV7-9 and TRBJ1-2, with D hard to call. V dropped 1 base and J dropped 0 bases, with 6 bases sitting between them. The CDR3 runs to 14 residues. Per the germline V gene, CDR1 is SEHNR and CDR2 is FQNEAQ (reference sequence). CDR3 loop: CASSLDTSNYGYTF. The CDR3 DNA is TGTGCCAGCAGCTTAGATACATCTAACTATGGCTACACCTTC.

This sequence joins TRBV9 and TRBJ1-4; tentatively, D is TRBD1 (5 bases). Trimming took 0 bases from V and 8 from J, leaving 20 bases between them. The germline gives CDR1 SGDLS, CDR2 YYNGEE. CDR3 length equals 17 residues. CDR3 sequence reads: CASSVVGPPHRGEKLFF. In nucleotides, the CDR3 is TGTGCCAGCAGCGTAGTAGGACCCCCGCATCGGGGGGAAAAACTGTTTTTT.

This clone was counted between two and nine times. The sample holds other DNA sequences that translate to the same CDR3. The CDR3 nucleotides are TGTGCCAGCAGCTACAGGGTGAACACTGAAGCTTTCTTT. Its protein is CASSYRVNTEAFF. This chain connects TRBV12-3 or TRBV12-4 to TRBJ1-1; perhaps TRBD1 as D (6 bases). The CDR3 extends over 13 amino acids. V shed 6 bases and J shed 0 bases, with 8 bases lying between them.

The gene calls are TRBV13 and TRBJ2-3; possible D gene TRBD1, 5 bases. CDR1 and CDR2 (germline): PRHDT, FYEKMQ (reference sequence). The CDR3 spans 16 residues. Trimming cost V 1 base and J 0 bases, with 11 bases left between them. CDR3 coding DNA: TGTGCCAGCAGCTTAGTAACAGGCTCTAGCACAGATACGCAGTATTTT. Residues: CASSLVTGSSTDTQYF.

The rearrangement links TRBV19 to TRBJ1-5; no firm D call. Trimming removed 3 bases at V and 3 bases at J, with 15 bases between. The CDR3 consists of 16 residues. Germline CDR1 is LNHDA and CDR2 is SQIVND (reference sequence). The CDR3 nucleotides read TGTGCCAGTAGTATCACCTTGATCGGTATCAATCAGCCCCAGCATTTT. Translated: CASSITLIGINQPQHF.

The chain is built from TRBV15 and TRBJ2-1; 9 nucleotides agree with TRBD2. The J segment lost 16 bases and the V segment lost 2 bases, leaving 9 bases of the junction unmatched. Looked up from germline, CDR1 is LNHNV and CDR2 is YYDKDF (reference sequence). The CDR3 totals 13 residues. The CDR3 DNA is TGTGCCACCAGCAGAACTCCCGGGACTAGCAAATTCTTC. This codes for CATSRTPGTSKFF.

This clone was seen a single time. V and J are TRBV19 and TRBJ1-1; no clear D. The CDR3 consists of 15 residues. Germline CDR1 LNHDA, CDR2 SQIVND (reference sequence). Trimming took 7 bases from V and 0 from J, leaving 15 bases between them. The CDR3 DNA sequence: TGTGCCAGTACTATTTCCGGGGATCTGAACACTGAAGCTTTCTTT. This translates into CASTISGDLNTEAFF.

The J gene is TRBJ2-7, the V gene TRBV19, with 10 bases lining up with TRBD1. Germline V lookup: CDR1 LNHDA, CDR2 SQIVND (reference sequence). The CDR3 has 15 residues. With 5 bases clipped from V and 5 bases from J, the junction kept 9 bases outside the gene matches. The CDR3 bases are TGTGCCAGTAGTCCATGGACAGGGGGTAGGGACGAGCAGTACTTC. Its translation: CASSPWTGGRDEQYF.